These T cell receptor beta chains were read from a single sample in a study of blood T cell repertoires in COVID-19. Sequenced by immunoSEQ multiplex PCR; TCRdb stores in-frame clones only, minus some. Of 200,000 to 300,000 clones in the sample, 80% to 90% were seen once. Sequenced material: peripheral blood. The receptors were gathered from a man older than 75 with acute or convalescent COVID-19. Both conserved end residues are part of each CDR3. The order of the fields is V gene, clone size, CDR3 length, CDR3 protein. The size of a clone is reported for some rows only, either as once, few or many, or as a class for expanded clones.

TRBV7-9,NA,15,CASSLQRGGRETQYF
TRBV5-6,once,14,CASSRAGGGNTIYF
TRBV3-1/TRBV3-2,NA,17,CASSQGRLGGSEGGYTF
TRBV6-5,NA,14,CASRVDRGQETQYF
TRBV18,NA,16,CASSRTPASSGNTIYF
TRBV7-9,NA,15,CASGDPRGRSDGYTF
TRBV6-6,NA,13,CASIAGPNYGYTF
TRBV9,NA,17,CASSVVERADGAGELFF
TRBV18,NA,17,CASSPQGRRQGYNEQFF
TRBV6-5,NA,14,CASRPGTGVGEQYF
TRBV12-5,NA,15,CASGLQQGDYNEQFF
TRBV7-9,once,17,CASSLGQALGTNEKLFF
TRBV5-1,NA,15,CASSLAGTGRDTQYF